This T cell receptor beta chain appears in the sequencing data of a study of T-cell memory formation after mild COVID-19. Overall study context: Clusters of TCRs were largely donor specific.

TCRdb re-called the 5' RACE reads through MiXCR, storing one row per CDR3 protein. The table lists a few hundred thousand distinct CDR3 sequences, 20% to 25% of them singletons, with under 25% in the top ten. Study-level points and caveats: Among contracting clones, CD4+ were mainly CM/EM and CD8+ enriched in EMRA. Day 15 to 85 contractors were CD4/CD8 balanced; later expanders leaned CD4+.

Note on this clonotype: Its cognate antigen is unknown.

The V end lost 7 bases, the J end lost 0 bases, and 15 bases lay between the germline ends. CDR3 size: 15 residues. CDR1 and CDR2 (germline): MNHNY, SVGAGI (reference sequence). V is TRBV6-6 and J is TRBJ1-1, with D tentatively TRBD1 (6 bases). The sequence was obtained from a man aged 18-30 years who had mild COVID-19 (a few samples of this study predate the infection). Cell type and time point are not known. The material sequenced was PBMCs or a T cell subset sorted from them (not recorded which). CDR3: CASTRTASLNTEAFF. The CDR3 coding sequence is TGTGCCAGCACTAGGACAGCATCCCTGAACACTGAAGCTTTCTTT.